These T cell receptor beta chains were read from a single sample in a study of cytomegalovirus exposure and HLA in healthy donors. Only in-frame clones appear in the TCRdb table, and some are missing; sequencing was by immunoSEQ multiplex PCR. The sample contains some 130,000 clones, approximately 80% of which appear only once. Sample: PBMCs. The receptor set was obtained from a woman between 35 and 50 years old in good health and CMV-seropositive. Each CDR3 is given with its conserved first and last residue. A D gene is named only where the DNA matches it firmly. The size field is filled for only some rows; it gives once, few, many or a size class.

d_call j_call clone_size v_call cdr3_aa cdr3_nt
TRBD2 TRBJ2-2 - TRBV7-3 CASSLGVGGLNTGELFF TGTGCCAGCAGCTTAGGAGTGGGGGGACTAAACACCGGGGAGCTGTTTTTT
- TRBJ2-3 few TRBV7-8 CASSPRRWGADTQYF TGTGCCAGCAGCCCGCGGAGGTGGGGGGCAGATACGCAGTATTTT
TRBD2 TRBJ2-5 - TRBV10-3 CAIGPGTSGLETQYF TGTGCCATCGGCCCCGGGACTAGCGGGTTGGAGACCCAGTACTTC
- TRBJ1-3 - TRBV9 CASSVTGGQSSGNTIYF TGTGCCAGCAGCGTAACGGGGGGGCAGTCCTCTGGAAACACCATATATTTT
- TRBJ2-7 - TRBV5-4 CASSLARGREQYF TGTGCCAGCAGCTTGGCTAGGGGTCGGGAGCAGTACTTC
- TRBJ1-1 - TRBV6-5 CASVRGQGPTEAFF TGTGCCAGCGTGCGGGGGCAGGGGCCCACTGAAGCTTTCTTT
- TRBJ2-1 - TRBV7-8 CASSLALAGNEQFF TGTGCCAGCAGCTTAGCGCTCGCGGGCAATGAGCAGTTCTTC
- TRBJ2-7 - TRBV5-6 CASSLASGGELYEQYF TGTGCCAGCAGCTTGGCGTCGGGGGGCGAGCTCTACGAGCAGTACTTC
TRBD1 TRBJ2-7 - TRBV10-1 CASSEVDRSYEQYF TGCGCCAGCAGTGAGGTGGACAGGTCCTACGAGCAGTACTTC
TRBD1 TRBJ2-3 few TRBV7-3 CASSHRGLADTQYF TGTGCCAGCAGTCACAGGGGGCTTGCAGATACGCAGTATTTT
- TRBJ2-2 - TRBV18 CASSPGDSGELFF TGTGCCAGCTCACCAGGGGACTCCGGGGAGCTGTTTTTT
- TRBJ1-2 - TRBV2 CASRVAERGYTF TGTGCCAGCAGGGTCGCGGAGCGTGGCTACACCTTC
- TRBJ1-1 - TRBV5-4 CASSLGRGTEAFF TGTGCCAGCAGCTTGGGCAGGGGCACTGAAGCTTTCTTT
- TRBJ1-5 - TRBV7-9 CASSYQTTQGHFNQPQHF TGTGCCAGCAGCTACCAGACGACCCAAGGACATTTCAATCAGCCCCAGCATTTT
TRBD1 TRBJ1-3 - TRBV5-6 CASSWGQRGNTIYF TGTGCCAGCAGCTGGGGACAGAGGGGAAACACCATATATTTT
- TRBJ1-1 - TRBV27 CASRLREGNSPKSTEAFF TGTGCCAGCCGGTTGAGGGAAGGGAATTCCCCTAAAAGCACTGAAGCTTTCTTT
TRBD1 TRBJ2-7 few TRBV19 CASSGDRGYEQYF TGTGCCAGTAGTGGCGACAGGGGCTACGAGCAGTACTTC
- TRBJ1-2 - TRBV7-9 CASSPLGGGNGYTF TGTGCCAGCAGCCCCCTCGGGGGGGGGAATGGCTACACCTTC
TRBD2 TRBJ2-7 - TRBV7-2 CASSLLGLGTSYEQYF TGTGCCAGCAGCTTATTGGGACTAGGGACCTCCTACGAGCAGTACTTC
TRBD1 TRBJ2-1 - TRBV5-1 CASSWGTADNEQFF TGCGCCAGCAGCTGGGGGACAGCCGACAATGAGCAGTTCTTC
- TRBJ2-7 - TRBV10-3 CAIRQGTYEQYF TGTGCCATCAGGCAGGGTACCTACGAGCAGTACTTC
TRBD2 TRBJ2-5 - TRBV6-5 CASRERGYQETQYF TGTGCCAGCAGGGAGCGGGGGTACCAAGAGACCCAGTACTTC
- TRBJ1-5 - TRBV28 CASGGGGNQPQHF TGTGCCAGCGGGGGGGGCGGCAATCAGCCCCAGCATTTT
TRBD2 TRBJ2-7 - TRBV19 CASHSGINPYEQYF TGTGCCAGTCATAGCGGGATTAACCCCTACGAGCAGTACTTC
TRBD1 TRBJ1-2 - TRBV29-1 CSVEEKGAWVGYTF TGCAGCGTTGAAGAGAAGGGGGCGTGGGTTGGCTACACCTTC
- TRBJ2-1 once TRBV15 CASRLGAGNEQFF TGTGCCTCTCGACTTGGAGCGGGCAATGAGCAGTTCTTC
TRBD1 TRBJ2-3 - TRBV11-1 CASSLGGGPNTDTQYF TGTGCCAGCAGCTTAGGAGGGGGCCCCAACACAGATACGCAGTATTTT
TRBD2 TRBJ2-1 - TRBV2 CASQLASPVF TGTGCCTCCCAACTAGCGTCCCCCGTCTTC
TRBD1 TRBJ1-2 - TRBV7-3 CASSPGQGTNYGYTF TGTGCCAGCAGCCCAGGACAGGGGACGAACTATGGCTACACCTTC
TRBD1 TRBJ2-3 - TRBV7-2 CASSSRDRGLDTQYF TGTGCCAGCAGTAGCCGGGACAGGGGTTTGGATACGCAGTATTTT
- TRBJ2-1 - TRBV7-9 CASSLAIGGGGNEQFF TGTGCCAGCAGCTTAGCAATCGGGGGAGGGGGCAATGAGCAGTTCTTC
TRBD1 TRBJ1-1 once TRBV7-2 CASSWGDRADPEAFF TGTGCCAGCAGCTGGGGGGACAGGGCCGACCCTGAAGCTTTCTTT
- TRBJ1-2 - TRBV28 CASSTSRAPNYGYTF TGTGCCAGCAGTACCTCCAGGGCTCCGAACTATGGCTACACCTTC
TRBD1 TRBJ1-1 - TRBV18 CASSPLQGALLGTEAFF TGTGCCAGCTCACCACTCCAGGGGGCCCTACTGGGCACTGAAGCTTTCTTT
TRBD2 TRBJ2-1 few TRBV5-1 CASSSSTSSGRISRIF TGCGCCAGCAGCTCCAGTACTTCTAGCGGGAGGATCTCGAGAATCTTC
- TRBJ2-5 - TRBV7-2 CASSPQIQRARQETQYF TGTGCCAGCAGCCCCCAAATTCAGAGGGCCCGCCAAGAGACCCAGTACTTC
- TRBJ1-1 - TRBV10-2 CASSRGVNTEAFF TGCGCCAGCAGCCGAGGTGTGAACACTGAAGCTTTCTTT
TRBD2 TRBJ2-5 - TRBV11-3 CASSIGLAGQETQYF TGTGCCAGCAGCATAGGACTAGCGGGACAAGAGACCCAGTACTTC